This note documents a single T cell receptor (beta chain) sequence. Antigen: not known. Described time point: before preoperative PTX-NDP chemotherapy. TCRdb re-called the PCR reads with MiXCR, one entry per CDR3 protein. This sample has roughly 13,000 distinct CDR3 sequences; roughly half occur once, and the top ten carry approximately 16%. The CDR3 loop spans 15 amino acids. The V gene lost 1 base and the J gene lost 2 bases, with 12 bases spanning the gap. CDR1 and CDR2 (germline): SGHTA, FQGNSA. These data come from a study of esophageal squamous cell carcinoma under preoperative chemotherapy. Study-wide points: Paclitaxel-nedaplatin therapy caused immediate, substantial clonotype frequency changes.

This sample was obtained from a patient given preoperative chemotherapy. This sequence was found in a human donor with esophageal squamous cell carcinoma. The donor label of this sample is uncertain. V usage is TRBV7-2 and J usage is TRBJ2-7, with D perhaps matching TRBD1 (6 bases). The CDR3 sequence is CASSLVGGEAYEQYF. In DNA, the CDR3 is TGTGCCAGCAGCTTAGTAGGGGGTGAGGCCTACGAGCAGTACTTC.